Listed here are 8 T cell receptor beta chains from one sample, sequenced in a study of blood T cell repertoires in COVID-19. The assay was immunoSEQ multiplex PCR, and TCRdb's table has in-frame clones only and misses some. This repertoire shows 110,000 or so clones, roughly 76% found once; its top ten account for more than 9%. Sequenced input: peripheral blood. All receptors derive from a human donor in a cohort sampled during active COVID-19.

A single count supports this clone. V usage is TRBV27 and J usage is TRBJ2-7, with TRBD2 matching 10 bases. J lost 4 bases, V lost 6 bases, and 9 bases had no gene match. CDR3 length: 15 residues. Germline-derived CDR1 and CDR2 are MNHEY and SMNVEV (reference sequence). CDR3 amino acids: CASSQRKRGGYEQYF. The CDR3 DNA sequence: TGTGCCAGCAGCCAACGAAAGCGGGGGGGTTACGAGCAGTACTTC.

The V call is TRBV7-9, the J call TRBJ2-7; 9 bases are a match to TRBD1. Trimming took 5 bases from V and 2 from J; bases not matched to a gene: 4. CDR3 length equals 14 residues. CDR1 and CDR2 from the germline V gene are SEHNR and FQNEAQ (reference sequence). CDR3 DNA: TGTGCCAGCAGCCGGACAGGGGAAACCTACGAGCAGTACTTC. Translated: CASSRTGETYEQYF.

The J gene is TRBJ2-3, the V gene TRBV18; D unresolved. The germline V gene encodes CDR1 KGHSH and CDR2 LQKENI. The CDR3 covers 14 residues. Trimming removed 4 bases at V and 0 bases at J, with 8 bases between. In DNA, the CDR3 is TGTGCCAGCTCACGGAGTTCTAGCACAGATACGCAGTATTTT. This gives the protein CASSRSSSTDTQYF.

This clone is a singleton in its sample. The chain joins TRBV7-2 to TRBJ2-7, with a possible D match to TRBD1 (6 bases). Trimming shortened V by 0 bases and J by 4 bases, and 13 bases separated the two germline ends. The CDR3 is 15 amino acids. CDR1 is SGHTA and CDR2 is FQGNSA in the germline V gene. The CDR3 DNA is TGTGCCAGCAGCTTAGCGGCAGGGGTACTTTACGAGCAGTACTTC. The encoded protein is CASSLAAGVLYEQYF.

This CDR3 is CASSSWSGGSYEQYF. The DNA of the CDR3 is TGTGCCAGCAGTTCTTGGAGCGGGGGCTCCTACGAGCAGTACTTC. This chain connects TRBV27 to TRBJ2-7, with 8 bases that match TRBD2. The CDR3 runs to 15 residues. Looked up from germline, CDR1 is MNHEY and CDR2 is SMNVEV (reference sequence). V trimming: 4 bases; J trimming: 0 bases; junction bases outside the gene matches: 5.

This clone was detected only a few times. The chain joins TRBV19 to TRBJ2-2; 8 bases match TRBD2. The J segment lost 7 bases and the V segment lost 3 bases, leaving 10 bases of the junction unmatched. Looked up from germline, CDR1 is LNHDA and CDR2 is SQIVND (reference sequence). The length of the CDR3 is 16 residues. The CDR3 coding sequence is TGTGCCAGTAGTATCGGATTAGCGGGGTTTATCGGGGAGCTGTTTTTT. Its translation: CASSIGLAGFIGELFF.

The genes are TRBV13 and TRBJ1-2; a weak D match, TRBD1 (6 bases). V was trimmed by 2 bases and J by 6 bases, leaving 13 bases between them. The CDR3 sequence is 14 residues long. Germline-derived CDR1 and CDR2 are PRHDT and FYEKMQ (reference sequence). The CDR3 is CASSLSAGADGYTF. The CDR3 DNA follows: TGTGCCAGCAGCTTATCCGCAGGGGCAGATGGCTACACCTTC.

CDR3 amino acids: CASSLQGSSQETQYF. The CDR3 nucleotides read TGTGCCAGCAGCTTACAGGGGTCGAGCCAAGAGACCCAGTACTTC. The J gene is TRBJ2-5, the V gene TRBV5-4; 7 nucleotides agree with TRBD1. The CDR3 totals 15 residues. Germline CDR1 SGHNT, CDR2 YYREEE (reference sequence). Germline trimming cut 2 bases from V and 1 base from J; bases unmatched to any gene: 5.